Below are 6 T cell receptor beta chains sequenced from a single sample in a study of response to subunit inactivated influenza vaccine. Via MiXCR, TCRdb re-called the RT-PCR reads, giving one row per CDR3 protein. The sample holds roughly 700,000 distinct CDR3 sequences, approximately 15% seen once. The sample consisted of PBMCs from blood, taken less than 15 days before vaccination. All receptors derive from a man between 45 and 60 years old who received an inactivated influenza vaccine.

This clonotype showed up just a few times. This rearrangement joins TRBV5-6 to TRBJ2-3; the D is unclear. The CDR3 extends over 16 amino acids. Per the germline V gene, CDR1 is SGHDT and CDR2 is YYEEEE. Trimming stripped 0 bases from V and 1 base from J, with 12 bases between. As DNA, the CDR3 is TGTGCCAGCAGCTTGGGAGGTGGCAGAGGCACAGATACGCAGTATTTT. It specifies CASSLGGGRGTDTQYF.

The chain joins TRBV11-2 to TRBJ2-1; tentative D call: TRBD1 (6 bases). From germline, CDR1 is SGHAT and CDR2 FQNNGV. V shed 1 base and J shed 7 bases, with 17 bases lying between them. The CDR3 has 16 residues. CDR3 nucleotides: TGTGCCAGCAGCTTAGGTCAGGGGTTTGGGTGGAATGAGCAGTTCTTC. Its protein product is CASSLGQGFGWNEQFF.

CDR3 loop: CASSTLRRGENTEAFF. The CDR3 DNA sequence: TGTGCCAGCAGTACATTAAGACGGGGGGAGAACACTGAAGCTTTCTTT. The rearrangement uses TRBV3-1 and TRBJ1-1; D is possibly TRBD1 (5 bases). CDR3 length equals 16 residues. V was trimmed by 6 bases and J by 1 base, leaving 18 bases between them. The germline CDR1 and CDR2 sequences are LGHDT and YNNKEL (reference sequence).

The sample holds many counts of this clonotype. This sequence joins TRBV12-3 or TRBV12-4 and TRBJ2-1; D remains unclear. The CDR3 spans 18 residues. V was cut by 7 bases and J by 5 bases, with 27 bases left in between. As DNA, the CDR3 is TGTGCCAGCACCATCCGGTCGGTAGCTGGCTATCAACACAATGAGCAGTTCTTC. Residues: CASTIRSVAGYQHNEQFF.

The sample holds many counts of this clonotype. V usage is TRBV4-3 and J usage is TRBJ2-7; no clear D gene. Germline V lookup: CDR1 LGHNA, CDR2 YSLEER. Trimming stripped 0 bases from V and 0 bases from J, with 6 bases between. The CDR3 runs 14 residues. The CDR3 nucleotides read TGCGCCAGCAGCCAAGATCCCGGCTCCTACGAGCAGTACTTC. Protein product: CASSQDPGSYEQYF.

This clonotype was seen many times. The chain couples TRBV29-1 to TRBJ2-7; TRBD2 is a possible D gene (6 bases). V shed 4 bases and J shed 3 bases, with 10 bases lying between them. The germline V gene has CDR1 SQVTM and CDR2 ANQGSEA. This CDR3 is 12 amino acids long. CDR3 in amino acids: CSVGPGDYEQYF. The DNA for the CDR3 is TGCAGCGTTGGACCGGGAGACTACGAGCAGTACTTC.